Each of the 3 T cell receptor beta chains below was sequenced from the same sample in a study of blood T cell repertoires in COVID-19. Profiled with immunoSEQ multiplex PCR; TCRdb holds only in-frame clones, not every one. The sample lists tens of thousands of clones; about 90% were seen once. Sequencing was carried out using peripheral blood. The receptors were sampled from a man between 45 and 60 years old with COVID-19, enrolled during active disease.

This clone is a singleton in its sample. The J gene is TRBJ1-1, the V gene TRBV6-5; 10 bases map to TRBD1. The junction had 8 bases not matched to a gene; V was cut back by 9 bases and J by 4 bases. In germline, CDR1 is MNHEY, CDR2 SVGAGI. The CDR3 loop spans 14 amino acids. As DNA, the CDR3 is TGTGCCAGTAATATCGGACAGGGGGTCACTGAAGCTTTCTTT. Its translation: CASNIGQGVTEAFF.

The chain links TRBV19 to TRBJ1-2, with 7 bases lining up with TRBD1. The CDR3 has 13 residues. The V gene end was trimmed by 6 bases and the J gene end by 3 bases; junction bases not matched to a gene: 4. CDR1 and CDR2 from the germline V gene are LNHDA and SQIVND (reference sequence). The CDR3 loop reads CASRRTGYYGYTF. The CDR3 DNA sequence: TGTGCCAGTAGAAGGACAGGATACTATGGCTACACCTTC. Filled out from reference TRBV19 and TRBJ1-2, the complete variable domain reads DGGITQSPKYLFRKEGQNVTLSCEQNLNHDAMYWYRQDPGQGLRLIYYSQIVNDFQKGDIAEGYSVSREKKESFPLTVTSAQKNPTAFYLCASRRTGYYGYTFGSGTRLTVV.

In its sample, this clone was seen a few times. This chain connects TRBV30 to TRBJ1-1; the match to TRBD1 covers 9 bases. Germline V gene sequence: CDR1 GTSNPN, CDR2 SVGIG (reference sequence). The CDR3 is 14 residues long. Losses at the gene ends were 0 bases for V and 4 bases for J; bases not matched to a gene: 3. CDR3 in amino acids: CAWSVQGASTEAFF. In DNA, the CDR3 is TGTGCCTGGAGTGTACAGGGGGCGAGCACTGAAGCTTTCTTT.